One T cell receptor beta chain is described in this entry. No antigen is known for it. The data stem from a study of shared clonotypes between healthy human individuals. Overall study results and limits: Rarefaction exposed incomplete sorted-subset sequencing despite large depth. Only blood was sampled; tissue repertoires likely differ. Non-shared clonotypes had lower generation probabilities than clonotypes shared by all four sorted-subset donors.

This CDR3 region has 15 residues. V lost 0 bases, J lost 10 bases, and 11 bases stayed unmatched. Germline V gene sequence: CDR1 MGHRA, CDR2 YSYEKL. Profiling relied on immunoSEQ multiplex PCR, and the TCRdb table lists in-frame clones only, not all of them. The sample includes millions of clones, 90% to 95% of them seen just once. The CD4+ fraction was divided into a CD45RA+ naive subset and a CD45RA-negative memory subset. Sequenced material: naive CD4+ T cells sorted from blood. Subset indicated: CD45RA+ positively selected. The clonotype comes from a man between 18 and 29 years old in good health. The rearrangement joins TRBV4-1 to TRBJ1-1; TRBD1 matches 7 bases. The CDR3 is CASSQEGASPGGAFF. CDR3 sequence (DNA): TGCGCCAGCAGCCAAGAAGGGGCATCTCCAGGGGGAGCTTTCTTT.